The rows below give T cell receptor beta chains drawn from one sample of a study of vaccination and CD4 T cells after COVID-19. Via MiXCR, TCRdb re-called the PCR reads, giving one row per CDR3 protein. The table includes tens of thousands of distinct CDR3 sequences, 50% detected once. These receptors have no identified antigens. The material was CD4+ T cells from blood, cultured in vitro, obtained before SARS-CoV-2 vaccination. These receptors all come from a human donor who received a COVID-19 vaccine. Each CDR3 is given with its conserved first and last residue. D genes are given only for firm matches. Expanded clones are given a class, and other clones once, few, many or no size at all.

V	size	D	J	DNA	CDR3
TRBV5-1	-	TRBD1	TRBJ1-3	TGCGCCAGCACACCAACCGAGGACAGGGCTGGAAACACCATATATTTT	CASTPTEDRAGNTIYF
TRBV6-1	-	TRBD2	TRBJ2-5	TGTGCCAGTATACTAGCGGGGGGGAGAGAGACCCAGTACTTC	CASILAGGRETQYF
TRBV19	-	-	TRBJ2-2	TGTGCCAGTAGTATCGGCAGTCCAAACACCGGGGAGCTGTTTTTT	CASSIGSPNTGELFF
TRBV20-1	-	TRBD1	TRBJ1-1	TGCAGTGCTAGAGATTCTACAGGGGTTGGTACGGACACTGAAGCTTTCTTT	CSARDSTGVGTDTEAFF
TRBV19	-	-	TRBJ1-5	TGTGCCAGTAGTGCCACCTGGGACACTAGCAATCAGCCCCAGCATTTT	CASSATWDTSNQPQHF
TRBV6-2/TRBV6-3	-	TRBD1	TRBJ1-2	TGTGCCAGCAGTGATGGACAGGGGCCAGACAACTATGGCTACACCTTC	CASSDGQGPDNYGYTF
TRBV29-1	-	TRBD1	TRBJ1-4	TGCAGCGCCCGACAGGGCGGGGCAACTAATGAAAAACTGTTTTTT	CSARQGGATNEKLFF
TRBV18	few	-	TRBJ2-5	TGTGCCAGCTCCCCCACGGGTAGAGACGAGACCCAGTACTTC	CASSPTGRDETQYF
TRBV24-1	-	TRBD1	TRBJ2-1	TGTGCCACCAGTGATCCAGGTGACAGGGGAATCAATGAGCAGTTCTTC	CATSDPGDRGINEQFF
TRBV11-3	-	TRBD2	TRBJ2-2	TGTGCCAGCAGCCCGTCCGGGGGGAGAATCGGGGAGCTGTTTTTT	CASSPSGGRIGELFF
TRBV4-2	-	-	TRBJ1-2	TGTGCCAGCAGCCAAGATTCCGGGGCTGACTATGGCTACACCTTC	CASSQDSGADYGYTF
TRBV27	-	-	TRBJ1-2	TGTGCCAGCAGTTTATTGGGGACATCGGCCTATGGCTACACCTTC	CASSLLGTSAYGYTF
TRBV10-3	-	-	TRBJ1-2	TGTGCCATCAGTGAGTATCGGGTTATTGAAAACTATGGCTACACCTTC	CAISEYRVIENYGYTF
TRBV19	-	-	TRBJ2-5	TGTGCCAGTAGTATAGGGGGTAGAACCCAGTACTTC	CASSIGGRTQYF
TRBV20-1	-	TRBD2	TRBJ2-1	TGCAGTGCTCCTCTAGCGGGGGAGTACAATGAGCAGTTCTTC	CSAPLAGEYNEQFF
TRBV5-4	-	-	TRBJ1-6	TGTGCCAGCAGCTTGGAACCGGGGGACTTATCACCCCTCCACTTT	CASSLEPGDLSPLHF
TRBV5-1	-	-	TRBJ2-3	TGCGCCAGCAGCTTGAAAAGGCAGGGCTCTAGCACAGATACGCAGTATTTT	CASSLKRQGSSTDTQYF
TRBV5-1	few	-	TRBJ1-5	TGCGCCAGCAGCTTGACTGGGGATGTAGGTCAGCCCCAGCATTTT	CASSLTGDVGQPQHF
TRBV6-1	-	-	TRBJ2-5	TGTGCCAGCACCCTCCGGGAGACCCAGTACTTC	CASTLRETQYF